These T cell receptor beta chains were read from a single sample in a study of post-analysis software for immune sequencing data. Each CDR3 protein is one row after TCRdb ran MiXCR on the PCR reads. In the table there are roughly 600,000 distinct CDR3 sequences, 44% of which are singletons. Sequenced: blood. The receptors were sampled from a girl under 18 with multiple sclerosis. CDR3s include the opening cysteine and the closing phenylalanine or tryptophan. The D gene is left open where the match is weak. A clone size is listed for some rows: how often the clone was seen (once, few, many), or a class if it is expanded.

D gene | J gene | clone size | V gene | CDR3 protein | CDR3 DNA
TRBD2 | TRBJ2-1 | NA | TRBV5-5 | CASSLFSGNNNEQFF | TGTGCCAGCAGCTTGTTTAGCGGGAATAACAATGAGCAGTTCTTC
NA | TRBJ2-1 | NA | TRBV7-9 | CASSSRLGGHVEEQFF | TGTGCCAGCAGCTCCCGTTTAGGGGGACACGTAGAGGAGCAGTTCTTC
TRBD1 | TRBJ2-7 | NA | TRBV6-5 | CASRGSGTGIYEQYF | TGTGCCAGCAGAGGATCCGGGACAGGGATCTACGAGCAGTACTTC
NA | TRBJ2-5 | few | TRBV21-1 | CASSTRTGETQYF | TGTGCCAGCAGCACCCGAACCGGGGAGACCCAGTACTTC
NA | TRBJ2-7 | NA | TRBV5-1 | CASSGPGADYEQYF | TGCGCCAGCAGCGGGCCGGGGGCCGACTACGAGCAGTACTTC
TRBD2 | TRBJ2-2 | few | TRBV5-1 | CASSLWTSGRDTGELFF | TGCGCCAGCAGCTTGTGGACTAGCGGAAGGGACACCGGGGAGCTGTTTTTT
NA | TRBJ1-6 | once | TRBV11-1 | CASSLDSASSYNSPLHF | TGTGCCAGCAGCTTAGACAGCGCGAGCTCCTATAATTCACCCCTCCACTTT
NA | TRBJ2-3 | many | TRBV5-1 | CASSLEDTQYF | TGCGCCAGCAGCTTGGAAGATACGCAGTATTTT
NA | TRBJ2-4 | NA | TRBV6-1 | CASSERGAKNIQYF | TGTGCCAGCAGTGAAAGGGGGGCCAAAAACATTCAGTACTTC
NA | TRBJ1-1 | NA | TRBV5-1 | CASSLNSGPEAFF | TGCGCCAGCAGCTTGAACAGCGGACCCGAAGCTTTCTTT
NA | TRBJ1-2 | few | TRBV29-1 | CSVEGINRGHYGYTF | TGCAGCGTTGAAGGTATTAACCGGGGCCACTATGGCTACACCTTC
TRBD1 | TRBJ2-7 | NA | TRBV5-1 | CASSFGQGQYEQYF | TGCGCCAGCAGCTTCGGACAGGGGCAATACGAGCAGTACTTC
NA | TRBJ2-3 | once | TRBV5-1 | CASSGGSSPDTQYF | TGCGCCAGCAGCGGGGGGTCGAGCCCAGATACGCAGTATTTT
NA | TRBJ1-5 | few | TRBV4-1 | CASSQGGWGGNQPQHF | TGCGCCAGCAGCCAGGGGGGGTGGGGAGGCAATCAGCCCCAGCATTTT
NA | TRBJ2-7 | NA | TRBV5-5 | CASSLADQSSYEQYF | TGTGCCAGCAGCTTGGCCGATCAGTCTTCCTACGAGCAGTACTTC
TRBD2 | TRBJ2-5 | NA | TRBV10-1 | CASSESPSGIDTQYF | TGCGCCAGCAGTGAGTCACCTAGCGGGATAGATACGCAGTACTTC
NA | TRBJ1-2 | NA | TRBV4-1 | CASREATGGYGYTF | TGCGCCAGCAGGGAGGCGACTGGGGGCTATGGCTACACCTTC
NA | TRBJ2-3 | NA | TRBV4-1 | CASSHLVGTITDTQYF | TGCGCCAGCAGCCACCTCGTTGGAACTATCACAGATACGCAGTATTTT
NA | TRBJ1-2 | NA | TRBV29-1 | CSVDVAYGYTF | TGCAGCGTTGACGTAGCCTATGGCTACACCTTC
NA | TRBJ2-1 | NA | TRBV5-5 | CASSLEGLGTGEQFF | TGTGCCAGCAGCTTGGAGGGGCTAGGTACGGGGGAGCAGTTCTTC
NA | TRBJ2-3 | NA | TRBV4-1 | CASSQVAHSTDTRYF | TGCGCCAGCAGCCAAGTAGCCCACAGCACAGATACGCGGTATTTT
NA | TRBJ2-1 | few | TRBV10-3 | CAIGQGAEQFF | TGTGCCATCGGCCAGGGTGCTGAGCAGTTCTTC
TRBD1 | TRBJ1-2 | NA | TRBV5-1 | CASSLVGQGARGYTF | TGCGCCAGCAGCTTGGTGGGACAGGGGGCGCGCGGCTACACCTTC
TRBD1 | TRBJ2-5 | few | TRBV4-1 | CASSQVGRGQETQYF | TGCGCCAGCAGCCAAGTCGGCAGGGGGCAAGAGACCCAGTACTTC
NA | TRBJ2-1 | NA | TRBV10-3 | CAITIMGSYNEQFF | TGTGCCATCACCATCATGGGCTCCTACAATGAGCAGTTCTTC
NA | TRBJ1-1 | few | TRBV29-1 | CSVAGLLSGTEAFF | TGCAGCGTTGCGGGACTCCTATCGGGCACTGAAGCTTTCTTT
NA | TRBJ2-1 | NA | TRBV11-3 | CASSSLWAVENYNEQFF | TGTGCCAGCAGCTCCCTTTGGGCGGTAGAGAACTACAATGAGCAGTTCTTC
NA | TRBJ2-1 | NA | TRBV5-1 | CASSLARAGVYNEQFF | TGCGCCAGCAGCTTGGCTAGGGCAGGGGTCTACAATGAGCAGTTCTTC
TRBD2 | TRBJ2-1 | few | TRBV4-1 | CASSQDRTSGRLGNEQFF | TGCGCCAGCAGCCAAGATCGGACTAGCGGGAGACTGGGGAATGAGCAGTTCTTC
NA | TRBJ1-4 | NA | TRBV7-3 | CASSCKLFF | TGTGCCAGCAGCTGCAAACTGTTTTTT
NA | TRBJ2-1 | few | TRBV6-5 | CASSYGTPTYNEQFF | TGTGCCAGCAGTTACGGGACACCTACCTACAATGAGCAGTTCTTC
NA | TRBJ2-3 | few | TRBV5-1 | CASSLGSYSTDTQYF | TGCGCCAGCAGCTTGGGTTCGTACAGCACAGATACGCAGTATTTT
TRBD1 | TRBJ1-5 | NA | TRBV10-3 | CAISKGQGSNQPQHF | TGTGCCATCAGCAAGGGACAGGGGAGCAATCAGCCCCAGCATTTT
NA | TRBJ1-1 | few | TRBV25-1 | CASIGLRNTEAFF | TGTGCCAGCATAGGCTTGCGGAACACTGAAGCTTTCTTT
NA | TRBJ2-1 | few | TRBV12-3/TRBV12-4 | CASHRAGLSSYNEQFF | TGTGCCAGCCACCGGGCGGGACTGAGCTCCTACAATGAGCAGTTCTTC
NA | TRBJ1-5 | few | TRBV6-6 | CASIAGTRASQPQHF | TGTGCCAGCATAGCAGGGACAAGGGCAAGCCAGCCCCAGCATTTT
TRBD2 | TRBJ2-2 | NA | TRBV4-2 | CASSRDPTSGGANTGELFF | TGTGCCAGCAGCCGGGATCCGACTAGCGGGGGGGCTAACACCGGGGAGCTGTTTTTT
NA | TRBJ2-7 | few | TRBV5-1 | CASREGTEQYF | TGCGCCAGCAGAGAGGGGACCGAGCAGTACTTC
TRBD2 | TRBJ2-1 | NA | TRBV5-4 | CASSLELAENEQFF | TGTGCCAGCAGCTTGGAACTAGCGGAAAATGAGCAGTTCTTC
TRBD1 | TRBJ2-1 | few | TRBV29-1 | CSAARDRAYNEQFF | TGCAGCGCCGCCCGGGACAGAGCCTACAATGAGCAGTTCTTC
TRBD2 | TRBJ2-3 | few | TRBV12-3/TRBV12-4 | CASSRLAGGRDTQYF | TGTGCCAGCAGCCGACTAGCGGGAGGAAGGGATACGCAGTATTTT
NA | TRBJ1-1 | NA | TRBV12-3/TRBV12-4 | CASSPSWREAFF | TGTGCCAGCAGTCCTAGTTGGCGTGAAGCTTTCTTT
TRBD2 | TRBJ2-7 | NA | TRBV20-1 | CSARVDGLAGNSYEQYF | TGCAGTGCTAGAGTCGACGGACTAGCGGGAAACTCCTACGAGCAGTACTTC
NA | TRBJ2-4 | few | TRBV7-9 | CASSPTVILAKDIQYF | TGTGCCAGCAGCCCAACCGTAATCCTAGCCAAAGACATTCAGTACTTC
TRBD2 | TRBJ2-3 | few | TRBV7-3 | CASSRTSGGVQDTQYF | TGTGCCAGCAGTCGTACTAGCGGGGGGGTTCAAGATACGCAGTATTTT
NA | TRBJ2-7 | NA | TRBV5-1 | CASSHRTAESSEQYF | TGCGCCAGCAGCCACCGGACAGCGGAGTCGTCCGAGCAGTACTTC
NA | TRBJ1-2 | few | TRBV24-1 | CATSDSLSHHYGYTF | TGTGCCACCAGTGACAGCTTAAGCCACCACTATGGCTACACCTTC
TRBD2 | TRBJ2-1 | few | TRBV5-1 | CASRTSGGVEQFF | TGCGCCAGCAGGACTAGCGGGGGGGTTGAGCAGTTCTTC
NA | TRBJ1-1 | few | TRBV7-9 | CAGSRQTEAFF | TGTGCCGGCAGCCGTCAAACTGAAGCTTTCTTT
NA | TRBJ1-1 | NA | TRBV4-2 | CASSQDHRGGINTEAFF | TGTGCCAGCAGCCAAGATCATCGGGGGGGAATAAACACTGAAGCTTTCTTT
NA | TRBJ2-2 | NA | TRBV6-6 | CANQRGANTGELFF | TGTGCCAACCAACGGGGAGCGAACACCGGGGAGCTGTTTTTT
TRBD1 | TRBJ2-6 | few | TRBV27 | CASSYLKTGALSGANVLTF | TGTGCCAGCAGTTATCTTAAGACAGGGGCCCTCTCTGGGGCCAACGTCCTGACTTTC
NA | TRBJ2-1 | few | TRBV25-1 | CASTRGYNEQFF | TGTGCCAGCACCCGAGGATACAATGAGCAGTTCTTC
NA | TRBJ1-1 | few | TRBV7-6 | CASSRRETDEAFF | TGTGCCAGCAGTCGGAGGGAAACCGATGAAGCTTTCTTT
NA | TRBJ2-4 | few | TRBV6-5 | CASSSHLAKNIQYF | TGTGCCAGCAGTTCACACTTAGCCAAAAACATTCAGTACTTC
TRBD2 | TRBJ2-5 | NA | TRBV12-3/TRBV12-4 | CASSPQGLVRETQYF | TGTGCCAGCAGTCCCCAGGGACTAGTGAGAGAGACCCAGTACTTC
NA | TRBJ2-7 | NA | TRBV20-1 | CSAPHPGSGVYEQYF | TGCAGTGCTCCTCATCCTGGGTCAGGGGTTTACGAGCAGTACTTC
NA | TRBJ1-2 | NA | TRBV6-5 | CASSYLRGGDGYTF | TGTGCCAGCAGTTACCTTCGTGGAGGGGATGGCTACACCTTC
TRBD2 | TRBJ2-7 | few | TRBV20-1 | CSARELPSGGYEQYF | TGCAGTGCTAGAGAACTCCCTAGCGGGGGCTACGAGCAGTACTTC
NA | TRBJ2-5 | few | TRBV12-3/TRBV12-4 | CASSFPGGETQYF | TGTGCCAGCAGTTTTCCTGGGGGAGAGACCCAGTACTTC